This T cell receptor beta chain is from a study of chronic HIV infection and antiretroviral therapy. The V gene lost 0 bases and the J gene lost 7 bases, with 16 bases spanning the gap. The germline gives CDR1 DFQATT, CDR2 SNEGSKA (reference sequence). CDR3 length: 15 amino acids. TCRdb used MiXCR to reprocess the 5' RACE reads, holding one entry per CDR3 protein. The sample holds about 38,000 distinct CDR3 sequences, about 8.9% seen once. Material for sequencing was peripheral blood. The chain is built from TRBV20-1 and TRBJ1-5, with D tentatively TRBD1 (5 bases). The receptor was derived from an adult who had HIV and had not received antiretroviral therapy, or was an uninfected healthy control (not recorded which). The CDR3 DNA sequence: TGCAGTGCTAGAGATCAACGAACCAGGGACCAGCCCCAGCATTTT. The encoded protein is CSARDQRTRDQPQHF.